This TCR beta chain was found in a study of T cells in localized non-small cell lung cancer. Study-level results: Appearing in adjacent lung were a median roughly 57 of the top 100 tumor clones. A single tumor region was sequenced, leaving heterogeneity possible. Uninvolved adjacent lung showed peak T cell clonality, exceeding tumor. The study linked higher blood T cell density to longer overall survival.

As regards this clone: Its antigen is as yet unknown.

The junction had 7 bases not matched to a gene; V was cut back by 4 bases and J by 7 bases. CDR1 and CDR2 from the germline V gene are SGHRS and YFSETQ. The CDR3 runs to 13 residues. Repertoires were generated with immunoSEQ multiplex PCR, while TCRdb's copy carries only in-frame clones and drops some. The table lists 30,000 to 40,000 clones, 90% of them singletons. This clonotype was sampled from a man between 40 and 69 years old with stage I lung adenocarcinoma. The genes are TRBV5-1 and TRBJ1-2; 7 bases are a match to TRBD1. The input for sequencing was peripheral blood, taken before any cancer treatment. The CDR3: CASSLDRVGGYTF. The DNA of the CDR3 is TGCGCCAGCAGCCTAGACAGGGTCGGTGGCTACACCTTC.